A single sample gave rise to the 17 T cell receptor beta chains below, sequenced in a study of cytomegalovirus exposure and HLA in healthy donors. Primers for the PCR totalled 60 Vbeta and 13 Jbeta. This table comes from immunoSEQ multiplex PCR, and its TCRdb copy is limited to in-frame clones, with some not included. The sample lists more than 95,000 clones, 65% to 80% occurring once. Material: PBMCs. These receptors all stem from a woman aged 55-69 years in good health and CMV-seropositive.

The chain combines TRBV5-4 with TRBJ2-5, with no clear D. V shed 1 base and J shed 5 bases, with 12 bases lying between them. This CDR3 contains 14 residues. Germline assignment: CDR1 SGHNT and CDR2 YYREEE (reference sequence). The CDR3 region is CASSLSGSRETQYF. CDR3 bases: TGTGCCAGCAGCTTGTCCGGGTCACGGGAGACCCAGTACTTC.

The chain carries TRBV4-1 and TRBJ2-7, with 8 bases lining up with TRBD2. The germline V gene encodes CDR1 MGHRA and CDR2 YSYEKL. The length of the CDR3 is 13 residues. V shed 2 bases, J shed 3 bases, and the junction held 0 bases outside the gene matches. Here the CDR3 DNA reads TGCGCCAGCAGCCAAACTAGCGGCTACGAGCAGTACTTC. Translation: CASSQTSGYEQYF.

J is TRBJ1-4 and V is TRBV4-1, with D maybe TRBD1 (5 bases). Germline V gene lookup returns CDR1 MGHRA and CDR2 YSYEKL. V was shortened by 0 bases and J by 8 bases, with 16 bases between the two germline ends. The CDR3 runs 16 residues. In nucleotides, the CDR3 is TGCGCCAGCAGCCAAGATCGGGGGACCCAGGTCGAAAAACTGTTTTTT. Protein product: CASSQDRGTQVEKLFF.

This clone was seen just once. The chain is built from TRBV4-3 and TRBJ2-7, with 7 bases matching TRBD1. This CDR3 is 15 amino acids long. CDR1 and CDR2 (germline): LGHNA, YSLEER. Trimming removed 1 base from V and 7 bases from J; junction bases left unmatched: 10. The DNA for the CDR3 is TGCGCCAGCAGCCAAGCAACCGGGACAGAGGGAGAGCAGTACTTC. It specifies CASSQATGTEGEQYF.

As DNA, the CDR3 is TGTGCCAGCAGCCAAGAAGGGGGCAGGGGTGTCACTCAGCCCCAGCATTTT. It codes for CASSQEGGRGVTQPQHF. This chain joins TRBV4-2 and TRBJ1-5, with 7 bases fitting TRBD1. Germline V CDR1 and CDR2: LGHNA, YNFKEQ. The V segment lost 0 bases and the J segment 6 bases; nucleotides outside the gene matches: 11. The CDR3 sequence is 17 residues long.

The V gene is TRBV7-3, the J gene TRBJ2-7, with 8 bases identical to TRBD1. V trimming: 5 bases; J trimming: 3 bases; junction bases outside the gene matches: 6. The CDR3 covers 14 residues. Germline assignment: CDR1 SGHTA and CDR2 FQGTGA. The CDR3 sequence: CASSVNRGDYEQYF. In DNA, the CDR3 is TGTGCCAGCAGCGTCAACAGGGGGGACTACGAGCAGTACTTC.

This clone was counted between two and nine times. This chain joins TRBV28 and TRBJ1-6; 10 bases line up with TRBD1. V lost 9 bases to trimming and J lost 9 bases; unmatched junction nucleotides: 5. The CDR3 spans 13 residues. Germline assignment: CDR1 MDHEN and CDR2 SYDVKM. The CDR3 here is CASRTGGGSPLHF. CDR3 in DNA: TGTGCCAGTAGGACAGGGGGAGGTTCACCCCTCCACTTT.

The CDR3 sequence is CASSQSNRINYGYTF. In DNA form, the CDR3 reads TGTGCCAGCAGCCAATCTAACAGGATTAACTATGGCTACACCTTC. The chain couples TRBV16 to TRBJ1-2, with D maybe TRBD1 (5 bases). Trimming left V 0 bases short and J 1 base short, with 9 bases between. The CDR3 extends over 15 amino acids. From germline, CDR1 is KGHSY and CDR2 FQNENV.

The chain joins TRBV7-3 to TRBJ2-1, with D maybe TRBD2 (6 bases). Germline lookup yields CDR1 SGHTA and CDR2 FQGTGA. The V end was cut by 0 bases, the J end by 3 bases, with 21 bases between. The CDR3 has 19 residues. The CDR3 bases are TGTGCCAGCAGCTTAACGGGGGGAGGACATCTTGCTCTCTACAATGAGCAGTTCTTC. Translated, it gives CASSLTGGGHLALYNEQFF.

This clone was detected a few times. CDR3 nucleotide sequence: TGTGCCAGCTACTCTTGGGCGGGAGTTTATTTTCGGGAAGAGACCCAGTACTTC. This encodes CASYSWAGVYFREETQYF. The genes are TRBV19 and TRBJ2-5; TRBD2 matches 7 bases. With V trimmed by 9 bases and J by 3 bases, 22 bases remained unmatched. Germline CDR1 and CDR2: LNHDA and SQIVND (reference sequence). The CDR3 totals 18 residues.

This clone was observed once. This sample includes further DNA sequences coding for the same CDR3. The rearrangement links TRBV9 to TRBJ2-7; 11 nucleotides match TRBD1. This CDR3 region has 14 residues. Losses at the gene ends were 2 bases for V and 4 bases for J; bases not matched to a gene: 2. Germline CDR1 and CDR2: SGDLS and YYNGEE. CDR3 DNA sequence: TGTGCCAGCAGCGTTGGACAGGGGGCGTACGAGCAGTACTTC. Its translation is CASSVGQGAYEQYF.

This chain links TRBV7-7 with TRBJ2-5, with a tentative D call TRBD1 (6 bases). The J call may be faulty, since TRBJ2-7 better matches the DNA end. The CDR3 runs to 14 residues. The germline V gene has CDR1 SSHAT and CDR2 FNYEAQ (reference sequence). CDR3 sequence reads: CASNLRGPVYEQYF. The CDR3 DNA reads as TGTGCCAGCAACCTCAGGGGACCCGTGTACGAGCAGTACTTC.

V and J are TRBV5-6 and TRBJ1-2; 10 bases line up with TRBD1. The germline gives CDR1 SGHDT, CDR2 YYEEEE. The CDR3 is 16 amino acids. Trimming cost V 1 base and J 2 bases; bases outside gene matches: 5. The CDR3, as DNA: TGTGCCAGCAGCTTGAGGGACAGGGGAGGAAACTATGGCTACACCTTC. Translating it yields CASSLRDRGGNYGYTF.

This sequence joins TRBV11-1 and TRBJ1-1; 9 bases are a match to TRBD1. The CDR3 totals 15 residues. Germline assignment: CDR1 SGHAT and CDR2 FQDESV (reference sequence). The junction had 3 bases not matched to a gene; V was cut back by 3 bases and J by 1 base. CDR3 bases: TGTGCCAGCAGCTTCACAGGGGGCCGGAACACTGAAGCTTTCTTT. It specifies CASSFTGGRNTEAFF.

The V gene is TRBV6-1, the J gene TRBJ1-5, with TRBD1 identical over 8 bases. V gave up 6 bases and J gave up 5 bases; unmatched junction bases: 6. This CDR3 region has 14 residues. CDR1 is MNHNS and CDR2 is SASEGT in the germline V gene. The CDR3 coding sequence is TGTGCCAGCAGGTTGGACAGGGTCTATCAGCCCCAGCATTTT. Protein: CASRLDRVYQPQHF.

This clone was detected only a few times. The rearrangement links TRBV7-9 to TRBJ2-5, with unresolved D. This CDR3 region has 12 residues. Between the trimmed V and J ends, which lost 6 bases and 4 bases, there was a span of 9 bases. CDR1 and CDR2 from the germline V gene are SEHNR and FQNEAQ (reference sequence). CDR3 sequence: CASSLNGETQYF. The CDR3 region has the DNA TGTGCCAGCAGTCTTAACGGAGAGACCCAGTACTTC.

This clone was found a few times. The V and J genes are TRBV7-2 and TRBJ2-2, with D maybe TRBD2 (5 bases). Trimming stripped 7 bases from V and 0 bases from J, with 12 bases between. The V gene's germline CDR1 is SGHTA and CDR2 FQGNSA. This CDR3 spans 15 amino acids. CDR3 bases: TGTGCCAGCAAGTTGGACTCAACGAACACCGGGGAGCTGTTTTTT. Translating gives CASKLDSTNTGELFF.